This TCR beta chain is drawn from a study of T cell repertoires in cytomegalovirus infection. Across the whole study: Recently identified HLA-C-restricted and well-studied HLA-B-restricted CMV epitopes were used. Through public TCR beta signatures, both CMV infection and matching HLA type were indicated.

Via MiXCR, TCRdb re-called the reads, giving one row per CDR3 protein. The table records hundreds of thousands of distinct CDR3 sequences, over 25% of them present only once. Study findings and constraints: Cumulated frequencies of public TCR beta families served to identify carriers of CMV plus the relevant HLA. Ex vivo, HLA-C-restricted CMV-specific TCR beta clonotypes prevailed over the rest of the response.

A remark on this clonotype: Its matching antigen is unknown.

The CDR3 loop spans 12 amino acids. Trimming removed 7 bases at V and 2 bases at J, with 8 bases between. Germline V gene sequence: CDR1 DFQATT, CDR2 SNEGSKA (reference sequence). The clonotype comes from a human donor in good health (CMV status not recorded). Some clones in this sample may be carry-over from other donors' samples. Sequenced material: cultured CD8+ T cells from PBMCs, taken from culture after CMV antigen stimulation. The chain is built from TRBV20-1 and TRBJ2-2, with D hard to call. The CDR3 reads CSGLLNTGELFF. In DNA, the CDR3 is TGCAGTGGACTCCTAAACACCGGGGAGCTGTTTTTT.